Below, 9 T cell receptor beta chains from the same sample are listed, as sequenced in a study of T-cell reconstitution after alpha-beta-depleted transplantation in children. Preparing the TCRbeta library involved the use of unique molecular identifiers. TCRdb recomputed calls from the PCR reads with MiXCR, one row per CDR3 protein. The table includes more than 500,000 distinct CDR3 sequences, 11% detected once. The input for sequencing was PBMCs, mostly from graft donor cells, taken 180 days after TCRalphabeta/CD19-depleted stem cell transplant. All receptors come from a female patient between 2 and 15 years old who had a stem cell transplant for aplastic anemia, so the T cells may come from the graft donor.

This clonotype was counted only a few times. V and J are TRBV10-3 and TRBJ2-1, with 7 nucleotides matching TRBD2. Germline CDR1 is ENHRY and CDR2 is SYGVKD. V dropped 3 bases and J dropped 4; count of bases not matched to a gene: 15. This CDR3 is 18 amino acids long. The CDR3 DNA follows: TGTGCCATCAGTGACCCTTCTAGGGGCGGGAGCGGATACAATGAGCAGTTCTTC. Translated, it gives CAISDPSRGGSGYNEQFF.

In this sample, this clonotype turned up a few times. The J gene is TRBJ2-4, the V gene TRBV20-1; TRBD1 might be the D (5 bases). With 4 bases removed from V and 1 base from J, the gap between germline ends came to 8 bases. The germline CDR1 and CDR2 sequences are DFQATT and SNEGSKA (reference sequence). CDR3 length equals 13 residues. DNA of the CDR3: TGCAGTGCTACACGACAGGCCAAAAACATTCAGTACTTC. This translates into CSATRQAKNIQYF.

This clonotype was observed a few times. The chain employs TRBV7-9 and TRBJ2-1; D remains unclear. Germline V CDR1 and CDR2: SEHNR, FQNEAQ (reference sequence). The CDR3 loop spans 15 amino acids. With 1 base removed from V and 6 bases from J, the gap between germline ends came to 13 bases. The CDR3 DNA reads TGTGCCAGCAGCTTAGGCCCCAAACTCCCCAATGAGCAGTTCTTC. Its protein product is CASSLGPKLPNEQFF.

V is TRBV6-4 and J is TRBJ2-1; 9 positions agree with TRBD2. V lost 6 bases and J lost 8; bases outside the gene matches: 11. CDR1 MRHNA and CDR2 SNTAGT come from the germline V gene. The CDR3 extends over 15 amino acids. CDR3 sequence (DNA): TGTGCCAGCAGCCCGGCAGGTAGCGGGAGTGATGAGCAGTTCTTC. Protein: CASSPAGSGSDEQFF.

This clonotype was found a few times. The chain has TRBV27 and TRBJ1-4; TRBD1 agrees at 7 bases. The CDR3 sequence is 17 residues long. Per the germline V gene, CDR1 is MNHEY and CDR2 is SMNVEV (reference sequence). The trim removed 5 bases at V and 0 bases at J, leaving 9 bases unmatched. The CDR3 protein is CASSPWTGSATNEKLFF. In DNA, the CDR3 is TGTGCCAGCAGTCCCTGGACAGGCAGTGCAACTAATGAAAAACTGTTTTTT.

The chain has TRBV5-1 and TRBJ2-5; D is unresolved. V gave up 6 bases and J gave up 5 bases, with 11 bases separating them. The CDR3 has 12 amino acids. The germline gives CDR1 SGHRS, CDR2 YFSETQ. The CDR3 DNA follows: TGCGCCAGCAACCGAGACCGGGAGACCCAGTACTTC. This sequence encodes CASNRDRETQYF.

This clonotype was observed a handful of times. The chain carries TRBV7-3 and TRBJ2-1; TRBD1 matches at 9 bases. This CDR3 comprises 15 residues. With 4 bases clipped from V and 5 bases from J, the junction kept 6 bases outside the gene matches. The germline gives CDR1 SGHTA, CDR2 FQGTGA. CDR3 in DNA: TGTGCCAGCAGCTCACAGGGGGCGCGAAACAATGAGCAGTTCTTC. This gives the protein CASSSQGARNNEQFF.

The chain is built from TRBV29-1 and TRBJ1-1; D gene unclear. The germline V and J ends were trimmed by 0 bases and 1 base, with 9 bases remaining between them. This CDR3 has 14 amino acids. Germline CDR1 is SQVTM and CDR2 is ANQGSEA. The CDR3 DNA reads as TGCAGCGTTGAAGAGAGGTGGCAGAACACTGAAGCTTTCTTT. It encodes CSVEERWQNTEAFF.

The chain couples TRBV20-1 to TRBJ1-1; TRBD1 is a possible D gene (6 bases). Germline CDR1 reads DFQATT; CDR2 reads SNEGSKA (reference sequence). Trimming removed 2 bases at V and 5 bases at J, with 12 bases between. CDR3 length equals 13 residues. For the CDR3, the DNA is TGCAGTGCTAGAACCGCGAGGGGGACTGAAGCTTTCTTT. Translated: CSARTARGTEAFF.